These T cell receptor beta chains were read from a single sample in a study of blood T cell repertoires in COVID-19. Assay used: immunoSEQ multiplex PCR; TCRdb lists only in-frame clones, some missing. The table records 300,000 or so clones, about nine tenths of them present only once. The specimen sequenced was PBMCs or T cells enriched from blood (not recorded which). These receptors all stem from a woman aged 18 to 35 who had recovered from COVID-19. Each CDR3 is given with its conserved first and last residue. D genes are given only for firm matches. Only some rows state a clone size, as once, few, many or a class for expanded clones.

J: TRBJ2-7; length: 15; D: -; V: TRBV6-5; size: -; DNA: TGTGCCAGCAACCCCCGCATGACAGTGTCCTACGAGCAGTACTTC; CDR3: CASNPRMTVSYEQYF
J: TRBJ2-7; length: 15; D: TRBD2; V: TRBV9; size: -; DNA: TGTGCCAGCAGCGTAGAAGGTAGCGGGTGGGAGAAGCAGTACTTC; CDR3: CASSVEGSGWEKQYF
J: TRBJ2-1; length: 16; D: TRBD2; V: TRBV5-4; size: -; DNA: TGTGCCAGCAGCTGGCAACTAGCGGGGACCGGTAATGAGCAGTTCTTC; CDR3: CASSWQLAGTGNEQFF
J: TRBJ2-3; length: 15; D: TRBD1; V: TRBV18; size: -; DNA: TGTGCCAGCTCACGACCGGGACAGGGGACAGATACGCAGTATTTT; CDR3: CASSRPGQGTDTQYF
J: TRBJ2-7; length: 15; D: TRBD1; V: TRBV6-5; size: -; DNA: TGTGCCAGCAGTTACGTCAGGACAGGGCCCTACGAGCAGTACTTC; CDR3: CASSYVRTGPYEQYF
J: TRBJ2-5; length: 14; D: TRBD2; V: TRBV5-4; size: once; DNA: TGTGCCAGCAGCTTGGGCGGGGGTGTGGAGACCCAGTACTTC; CDR3: CASSLGGGVETQYF
J: TRBJ1-5; length: 18; D: TRBD1; V: TRBV6-6; size: few; DNA: TGTGCCAGCAGTCCGAATGTGCCTGGGACAGGTGGCAATCAGCCCCAGCATTTT; CDR3: CASSPNVPGTGGNQPQHF
J: TRBJ1-3; length: 15; D: TRBD1; V: TRBV23-1; size: -; DNA: TGCGCCAGCAGTCAAGGACAGGACTCTGGAAACACCATATATTTT; CDR3: CASSQGQDSGNTIYF
J: TRBJ1-2; length: 12; D: -; V: TRBV29-1; size: -; DNA: TGCAGCGCGCGGGGAACCAACTATGGCTACACCTTC; CDR3: CSARGTNYGYTF
J: TRBJ2-1; length: 14; D: -; V: TRBV28; size: -; DNA: TGTGCCAGCAGTTCGAGGGCAGATTACAATGAGCAGTTCTTC; CDR3: CASSSRADYNEQFF
J: TRBJ2-5; length: 14; D: -; V: TRBV7-9; size: -; DNA: TGTGCCAGCAGCTTAGTTCTAGCCGAGGAGACCCAGTACTTC; CDR3: CASSLVLAEETQYF
J: TRBJ2-5; length: 17; D: TRBD1; V: TRBV19; size: once; DNA: TGTGCCAGTAGTATCGAGGGGCGGGACAGGGGGTTGGAGACCCAGTACTTC; CDR3: CASSIEGRDRGLETQYF
J: TRBJ1-4; length: 12; D: -; V: TRBV28; size: few; DNA: TGTGCCAGCAGCCCGAGTAGGGGAAAACTGTTTTTT; CDR3: CASSPSRGKLFF
J: TRBJ1-1; length: 12; D: -; V: TRBV11-3; size: few; DNA: TGTGCCAGCAGCACCCGAAACAGTGAAGCTTTCTTT; CDR3: CASSTRNSEAFF
J: TRBJ1-5; length: 15; D: -; V: TRBV19; size: few; DNA: TGTGCCAGTAATCCCGGACTGATTAGCAATCAGCCCCAGCATTTT; CDR3: CASNPGLISNQPQHF
J: TRBJ2-1; length: 14; D: -; V: TRBV6-1; size: few; DNA: TGTGCCAGCAGTGAAGTAACAATATACAATGAGCAGTTCTTC; CDR3: CASSEVTIYNEQFF
J: TRBJ1-2; length: 14; D: -; V: TRBV4-1; size: few; DNA: TGCGCCAGCAGCCAAGACTCGACAGGCTATGGCTACACCTTC; CDR3: CASSQDSTGYGYTF
J: TRBJ1-1; length: 13; D: -; V: TRBV30; size: -; DNA: TGTGCCTGGAGTTATGGGGCCTACACTGAAGCTTTCTTT; CDR3: CAWSYGAYTEAFF
J: TRBJ2-5; length: 14; D: -; V: TRBV19; size: -; DNA: TGTGCCAGTAGTGGGGGCTACCCCCAAGAGACCCAGTACTTC; CDR3: CASSGGYPQETQYF
J: TRBJ1-1; length: 15; D: -; V: TRBV6-5; size: -; DNA: TGTGCCAGCAGGGGCACGAGTCGAATGAACACTGAAGCTTTCTTT; CDR3: CASRGTSRMNTEAFF
J: TRBJ1-6; length: 16; D: -; V: TRBV5-1; size: -; DNA: TGCGCCAGCAGGCCGACAGGAAGCTCCTATAATTCACCCCTCCACTTT; CDR3: CASRPTGSSYNSPLHF
J: TRBJ1-2; length: 16; D: -; V: TRBV5-8; size: -; DNA: TGTGCCAGCAGCCCCCGATCGATAGACAGGTTAGGTGGCTACACCTTC; CDR3: CASSPRSIDRLGGYTF
J: TRBJ1-1; length: 16; D: -; V: TRBV7-9; size: -; DNA: TGTGCCAGCAGCTTAGATTTAGCGCCCATGAACACTGAAGCTTTCTTT; CDR3: CASSLDLAPMNTEAFF
J: TRBJ2-7; length: 16; D: TRBD2; V: TRBV11-2; size: once; DNA: TGTGCCAGCAGCTTAGTACCCCTAGCGGGGTCCTACGAGCAGTACTTC; CDR3: CASSLVPLAGSYEQYF
J: TRBJ1-2; length: 13; D: -; V: TRBV6-5; size: -; DNA: TGTGCCAGCAGTCAGGCTTATGACTATGGCTACACCTTC; CDR3: CASSQAYDYGYTF
J: TRBJ1-5; length: 16; D: -; V: TRBV19; size: -; DNA: TGTGCCAGTAGTATAACAGGGAGCGCGGGAGACCAGCCCCAGCATTTT; CDR3: CASSITGSAGDQPQHF
J: TRBJ2-5; length: 16; D: TRBD1; V: TRBV4-1; size: few; DNA: TGCGCCAGCAGCCACCCCCCGGGACAGGCACAAGAGACCCAGTACTTC; CDR3: CASSHPPGQAQETQYF
J: TRBJ1-1; length: 16; D: TRBD1; V: TRBV28; size: -; DNA: TGTGCCAGCAGTCCCAGGGGGTATCCGGTAGTGGCTGAAGCTTTCTTT; CDR3: CASSPRGYPVVAEAFF
J: TRBJ1-2; length: 12; D: -; V: TRBV5-5; size: -; DNA: -; CDR3: CATSFGAGGYTF
J: TRBJ1-6; length: 13; D: -; V: TRBV25-1; size: -; DNA: TGTGCCAGCAGTGAATGGGGGGATTCACCCCTCCACTTT; CDR3: CASSEWGDSPLHF
J: TRBJ2-2; length: 15; D: TRBD1; V: TRBV4-1; size: -; DNA: TGCGCCAGCAGCCAGCCTACAGGGGGCCATAGGGAGCTGTTTTTT; CDR3: CASSQPTGGHRELFF
J: TRBJ2-5; length: 17; D: -; V: TRBV6-6; size: -; DNA: TGTGCCAGCAGTCCTAAACTAATCCCGACAGGTCTGGAGACCCAGTACTTC; CDR3: CASSPKLIPTGLETQYF
J: TRBJ1-2; length: 14; D: TRBD1; V: TRBV19; size: -; DNA: TGTGCCACCGAGGGCAGGGGGCGAACTTATGGCTACACCTTC; CDR3: CATEGRGRTYGYTF
J: TRBJ1-5; length: 15; D: TRBD1; V: TRBV27; size: -; DNA: TGTGCCAGCAGTGGGGGACAGCCCCAAAATCAGCCCCAGCATTTT; CDR3: CASSGGQPQNQPQHF
J: TRBJ2-2; length: 15; D: -; V: TRBV7-8; size: -; DNA: TGTGCCAGCAGCTTATTTCACTATCTGAGCAGGGAGCTGTTTTTT; CDR3: CASSLFHYLSRELFF